Following are 12 T cell receptor beta chains from one sample sequenced in a study of T cells in Graves' hyperthyroidism and ophthalmopathy. The source material, RNA transcripts, was used to amplify TCR beta CDR3 regions. Researchers ran a first-round RT-PCR on the TCR CDR3 using the HTBI primer set. TCRdb analysed the multiplex PCR reads with MiXCR anew, one entry per CDR3 protein. The sample includes about 270,000 distinct CDR3 sequences, 13% to 15% of them seen just once. The sample consisted of blood. Source of these receptors: a woman between 50 and 59 years old with Graves' hyperthyroidism that later progressed to Graves' ophthalmopathy.

This clonotype was observed at least ten times. This chain joins TRBV20-1 and TRBJ1-1; D is unclear. This CDR3 comprises 12 residues. CDR1 is DFQATT, CDR2 SNEGSKA, per germline (reference sequence). V was clipped by 0 bases and J by 8 bases, with 10 bases between them. The CDR3 sequence: CSARDKAEEAFF. The DNA of the CDR3 is TGCAGTGCTAGAGATAAGGCTGAAGAAGCTTTCTTT.

V is TRBV19 and J is TRBJ1-4; a weak D match, TRBD1 (6 bases). The CDR3 consists of 13 residues. Germline V gene sequence: CDR1 LNHDA, CDR2 SQIVND (reference sequence). Trimming pared 7 bases from V and 6 bases from J, leaving 12 bases between. DNA for the CDR3: TGTGCCAGTAAGAACAGGGTGGATGAAAAACTGTTTTTT. Its protein is CASKNRVDEKLFF.

This sequence joins TRBV19 and TRBJ1-1; D call uncertain. The CDR3 loop spans 15 amino acids. CDR1 LNHDA and CDR2 SQIVND come from the germline V gene (reference sequence). V was shortened by 1 base and J by 0 bases, with 9 bases between the two germline ends. CDR3 bases: TGTGCCAGTAGTATAGTCCGGGCTGTGAACACTGAAGCTTTCTTT. Encoded protein: CASSIVRAVNTEAFF.

The chain employs TRBV7-6 and TRBJ2-2; 8 bases map to TRBD2. Germline V gene lookup returns CDR1 SGHVS and CDR2 FNYEAQ. After removal of 5 bases from V and 4 bases from J, the junction contained 6 bases not matched to a gene. CDR3 length: 15 amino acids. The chain's CDR3 is CASSKSGSFTGELFF. The CDR3 region has the DNA TGTGCCAGCAGCAAAAGCGGGAGCTTCACCGGGGAGCTGTTTTTT.

J is TRBJ2-7 and V is TRBV4-1; D remains ambiguous. V was pared by 3 bases and J by 0 bases, with 15 bases between. CDR1 is MGHRA, CDR2 YSYEKL, per germline. This CDR3 spans 16 amino acids. The CDR3 DNA sequence: TGCGCCAGCAGCCACAGACTCGGAGTTAGCTCCTACGAGCAGTACTTC. Its protein product is CASSHRLGVSSYEQYF.

This chain joins TRBV2 and TRBJ2-1; 8 bases map to TRBD2. The V gene end was trimmed by 4 bases and the J gene end by 7 bases; junction bases not matched to a gene: 3. CDR3 length equals 13 residues. The germline CDR1 and CDR2 sequences are SNHLY and FYNNEI. The CDR3 is CASSAIAGNEQFF. In nucleotides, the CDR3 is TGTGCCAGCAGTGCGATAGCGGGAAATGAGCAGTTCTTC. Complete variable domain (other parts from reference TRBV2 and TRBJ2-1): EPEVTQTPSHQVTQMGQEVILRCVPISNHLYFYWYRQILGQKVEFLVSFYNNEISEKSEIFDDQFSVERPDGSNFTLKIRSTKLEDSAMYFCASSAIAGNEQFFGPGTRLTVL.

This clonotype was detected many times. This chain uses TRBV6-1 with TRBJ2-7, with unresolved D. V was pared by 0 bases and J by 3 bases, with 9 bases between. This CDR3 has 14 amino acids. CDR1 and CDR2 from the germline V gene are MNHNS and SASEGT. In DNA form, the CDR3 reads TGTGCCAGCAGTGAAGCCCCGGTGGGCTACGAGCAGTACTTC. Translating gives CASSEAPVGYEQYF.

This clonotype was found many times. The chain is built from TRBV18 and TRBJ1-5; TRBD1 matches 7 bases. Germline loops: CDR1 KGHSH, CDR2 LQKENI. The CDR3 totals 14 residues. V was clipped by 3 bases and J by 5 bases; unmatched bases: 4. CDR3 bases: TGTGCCAGCTCACCGGGACAGACCTATCAGCCCCAGCATTTT. It specifies CASSPGQTYQPQHF.

This clonotype was picked up a small number of times. The chain employs TRBV5-1 and TRBJ2-5; the D is unclear. V was clipped by 7 bases and J by 3 bases, with 7 bases between them. The germline gives CDR1 SGHRS, CDR2 YFSETQ. CDR3 size: 11 residues. The CDR3 DNA reads as TGCGCCAGCGCCGAGGAAGAGACCCAGTACTTC. It encodes CASAEEETQYF.

Many counts were recorded for this clonotype. The J gene is TRBJ2-7, the V gene TRBV28, with 10 nucleotides matching TRBD1. J was trimmed by 3 bases and V by 1 base; bases with no gene match: 3. Germline V gene lookup returns CDR1 MDHEN and CDR2 SYDVKM. This CDR3 has 15 residues. As DNA, the CDR3 is TGTGCCAGCAGTTTATCGACAGGGGGCGTCTACGAGCAGTACTTC. Its translation is CASSLSTGGVYEQYF.

This clonotype was seen repeatedly, ten times or more. One junction end does not reproduce the germline sequence, and a read error may be involved. The J gene is TRBJ2-7, the V gene TRBV2; D may be TRBD2 (5 bases). Per the germline V gene, CDR1 is SNHLY and CDR2 is FYNNEI. The CDR3 covers 13 residues. CDR3 bases: TGTACCAGCAGCAAGGACGGGACCTACGAGCAGTACTTC. It encodes CTSSKDGTYEQYF. Using reference TRBV2 and TRBJ2-7 for the parts outside the CDR3, the full variable domain is EPEVTQTPSHQVTQMGQEVILRCVPISNHLYFYWYRQILGQKVEFLVSFYNNEISEKSEIFDDQFSVERPDGSNFTLKIRSTKLEDSAMYFCTSSKDGTYEQYFGPGTRLTVT.

This clonotype has ten or more counts. This chain uses TRBV28 with TRBJ2-3; 16 positions match TRBD2. The CDR3 loop spans 20 amino acids. Germline V CDR1 and CDR2: MDHEN, SYDVKM. V lost 3 bases, J lost 1 base, and 10 bases stayed unmatched. The CDR3 loop reads CASSFPITGTSGRGTDTQYF. The CDR3 DNA follows: TGTGCCAGCAGTTTCCCCATCACCGGGACTAGCGGGAGGGGCACAGATACGCAGTATTTT.